The clone carrying this T cell receptor (beta chain) was counted a single time. Given a far larger clone just one base away, this is likely a sequencing read error. The CDR3 runs 15 residues. Germline CDR1 is MNHEY and CDR2 is SVGAGI. The deep-level immunoSEQ assay was used. Profiling relied on immunoSEQ multiplex PCR, and the TCRdb table lists in-frame clones only, not all of them. The sample consists of about 990,000 clones, approximately 78% of them appearing once. The entry originates in a study of shared clonotypes between healthy human individuals. Turning to the study itself: Each donor contributed plates that comprised three CD4 naive, three CD4 memory, two CD8 naive and one CD8 memory.

Sample: memory CD4+ T cells from PBMCs. Specified subset: CD45RA-negative fraction. The V gene is TRBV6-5, the J gene TRBJ2-5; D unresolved. The clonotype was recovered from a man aged 18 to 30 in good health. Some clones in this sample may be carry-over from other donors' samples. The CDR3 sequence is CASSYSWAAQETRYF. The CDR3 DNA reads TGTGCCAGCAGTTACTCGTGGGCAGCCCAAGAGACCCGGTACTTC.